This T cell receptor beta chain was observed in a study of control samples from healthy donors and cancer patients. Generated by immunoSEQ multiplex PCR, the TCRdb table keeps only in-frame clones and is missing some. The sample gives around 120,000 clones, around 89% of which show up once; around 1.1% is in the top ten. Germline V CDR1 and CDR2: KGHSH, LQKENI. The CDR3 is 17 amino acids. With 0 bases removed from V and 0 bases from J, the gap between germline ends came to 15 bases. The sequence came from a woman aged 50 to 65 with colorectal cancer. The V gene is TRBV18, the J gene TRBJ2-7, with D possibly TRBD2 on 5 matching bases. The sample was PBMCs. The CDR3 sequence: CASSPPQAYGSSYEQYF. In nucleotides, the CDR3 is TGTGCCAGCTCACCACCCCAGGCCTATGGGAGCTCCTACGAGCAGTACTTC.